This T cell receptor beta chain was sequenced during a study of blood T cell repertoires in COVID-19. About the research overall: From T cells, B-cell-depleted T cells, or PBMCs came the material, which was cDNA or gDNA.

Generated by immunoSEQ multiplex PCR, the TCRdb table keeps only in-frame clones and is missing some. The profile shows 14,000 or so clones, 65% to 85% of them singletons. What was sequenced was peripheral blood. The clonotype comes from a human donor in a cohort sampled during active COVID-19.

The CDR3 DNA is TGTGCCAGCGGTGTAGCGGGGTCCACAGATACGCAGTATTTT. Its translation is CASGVAGSTDTQYF. The chain combines TRBV4-2 with TRBJ2-3, with TRBD2 matching 8 bases. Germline CDR1 LGHNA, CDR2 YNFKEQ. V shed 8 bases, J shed 2 bases, and the junction held 6 bases outside the gene matches. The CDR3 has 14 amino acids.